This entry lists 29 T cell receptor beta chains sequenced from one sample in a study of beta chain features in type 1 diabetes. The whole isolated RNA underwent reverse transcription, so sequencing captured expressed TCRB transcripts. Generated by immunoSEQ multiplex PCR, the TCRdb table keeps only in-frame clones and is missing some. The table lists hundreds of thousands of clones, about a sixth of them singletons, with 0.02% to 0.03% in the top ten. The specimen sequenced was naive CD4+ T cells from blood. These receptors were obtained from a woman younger than 35 in good health.

The gene calls are TRBV13 and TRBJ2-2; D may correspond to TRBD1 or TRBD2 (5 bases each). The germline V and J ends were trimmed by 5 bases and 0 bases, with 16 bases remaining between them. The CDR3 has 17 amino acids. The germline gives CDR1 PRHDT, CDR2 FYEKMQ (reference sequence). Written as DNA, the CDR3 is TGTGCCAGCAGCCTAACTGCGAGGGACGCGAACACCGGGGAGCTGTTTTTT. This sequence encodes CASSLTARDANTGELFF.

The genes are TRBV11-2 and TRBJ2-5, with D maybe TRBD2 (5 bases). The germline V and J ends were trimmed by 4 bases and 10 bases, with 13 bases remaining between them. CDR1 is SGHAT, CDR2 FQNNGV, per germline. This CDR3 contains 12 residues. CDR3 coding DNA: TGTGCCAGCAGCTCGGGAAAGAGAGGCCAGTACTTC. Encoded protein: CASSSGKRGQYF.

This clone showed up just a few times. V usage is TRBV7-3 and J usage is TRBJ2-6; D may be TRBD1 or TRBD2 (5 bases each). CDR3 length: 17 amino acids. The V and J ends lost 2 bases and 0 bases respectively, with 11 bases between them. Germline V CDR1 and CDR2: SGHTA, FQGTGA. This CDR3 reads CASSLSGRSSGANVLTF. The CDR3 DNA sequence: TGTGCCAGCAGCTTATCGGGACGTAGCTCTGGGGCCAACGTCCTGACTTTC.

This clone showed up just a few times. The chain employs TRBV2 and TRBJ2-3; no firm D call. The CDR3 runs 14 residues. V was pared by 5 bases and J by 1 base, with 10 bases between. In germline, CDR1 is SNHLY, CDR2 FYNNEI. CDR3 region: CASSSRGGTDTQYF. The CDR3 region has the DNA TGTGCCAGCAGTTCCCGCGGCGGCACAGATACGCAGTATTTT.

The table lists this clone with a few counts. This chain connects TRBV27 to TRBJ1-1; the D gene is possibly TRBD1 (6 bases). The CDR3 length is 14 residues. The germline gives CDR1 MNHEY, CDR2 SMNVEV (reference sequence). V was cut by 2 bases and J by 5 bases, with 12 bases left in between. The CDR3 is CASSLRGGGTEAFF. In DNA, the CDR3 is TGTGCCAGCAGTTTAAGGGGGGGAGGAACTGAAGCTTTCTTT.

This clone was seen a few times. In DNA, the CDR3 is TGTGCCAGTAGAGGACTAGATCCAGGCAATGAGCAGTTCTTC. It codes for CASRGLDPGNEQFF. V gene TRBV27 combines with J gene TRBJ2-1, with 7 bases aligning to TRBD2. Germline CDR1 reads MNHEY; CDR2 reads SMNVEV (reference sequence). The junction had 11 bases not matched to a gene; V was cut back by 9 bases and J by 6 bases. This CDR3 is 14 amino acids long.

About this clone itself: Other DNA sequences in the sample encode the same CDR3. The J gene is TRBJ2-7, the V gene TRBV27, with 9 positions matching TRBD1. Trimming cost V 5 bases and J 4 bases; bases outside gene matches: 6. CDR1 is MNHEY and CDR2 is SMNVEV in the germline V gene (reference sequence). The CDR3 covers 14 residues. Here the CDR3 reads CASSPRDRAYEQYF. The CDR3 nucleotides read TGTGCCAGCAGTCCCAGGGACAGGGCGTACGAGCAGTACTTC.

The chain carries TRBV10-3 and TRBJ2-1; TRBD1 matches 9 bases. This CDR3 has 13 residues. Germline V gene lookup returns CDR1 ENHRY and CDR2 SYGVKD. Trimming removed 6 bases from V and 7 bases from J; junction bases left unmatched: 4. The CDR3 protein is CAIRVGQGNEQFF. DNA of the CDR3: TGTGCCATCAGAGTAGGACAGGGGAATGAGCAGTTCTTC.

The chain links TRBV7-2 to TRBJ1-1; TRBD1 agrees at 8 bases. V lost 1 base, J lost 11 bases, and 3 bases stayed unmatched. The V gene's germline CDR1 is SGHTA and CDR2 FQGNSA. This CDR3 is built from 12 residues. CDR3 loop: CASSLDQGAAFF. For the CDR3, the DNA is TGTGCCAGCAGCTTAGACCAGGGGGCGGCTTTCTTT. Full variable domain (rest looked up from reference TRBV7-2 and TRBJ1-1): GAGVSQSPSNKVTEKGKDVELRCDPISGHTALYWYRQSLGQGLEFLIYFQGNSAPDKSGLPSDRFSAERTGGSVSTLTIQRTQQEDSAVYLCASSLDQGAAFFGQGTRLTVV.

The chain joins TRBV9 to TRBJ2-5; D is undetermined. V was shortened by 0 bases and J by 9 bases, with 12 bases between the two germline ends. Germline CDR1 reads SGDLS; CDR2 reads YYNGEE. The CDR3 sequence is 13 residues long. CDR3 bases: TGTGCCAGCAGCGTAGAGGGAACGGCCGCCCAGTACTTC. It yields the protein CASSVEGTAAQYF.

The table lists this clone with a few counts. The chain uses TRBV28 and TRBJ1-5; D is unresolved. V lost 2 bases, J lost 8 bases, and 7 bases lay in between. Per the germline V gene, CDR1 is MDHEN and CDR2 is SYDVKM. The CDR3 length is 12 residues. CDR3 loop: CASSLPLEPQHF. In DNA form, the CDR3 reads TGTGCCAGCAGTTTACCCCTCGAGCCCCAGCATTTT.

This clone appeared a few times. This sequence joins TRBV6-5 and TRBJ2-2; tentative D call: TRBD1 (6 bases). V was pared by 3 bases and J by 3 bases, with 14 bases between. This CDR3 spans 16 amino acids. Germline assignment: CDR1 MNHEY and CDR2 SVGAGI. As DNA, the CDR3 is TGTGCCAGCAGTTATGGAGGCAGGGGTCACACCGGGGAGCTGTTTTTT. This encodes CASSYGGRGHTGELFF.

V gene TRBV7-2 combines with J gene TRBJ1-5; 9 bases align to TRBD1. The V gene end was trimmed by 4 bases and the J gene end by 4 bases; junction bases not matched to a gene: 5. CDR1 and CDR2 from the germline V gene are SGHTA and FQGNSA. This CDR3 is 15 amino acids long. CDR3 sequence reads: CASSWTGDINQPQHF. The CDR3 DNA reads as TGTGCCAGCAGCTGGACAGGGGACATAAATCAGCCCCAGCATTTT.

This chain connects TRBV7-2 to TRBJ1-2; the match to TRBD1 covers 7 bases. Germline V lookup: CDR1 SGHTA, CDR2 FQGNSA. The trim removed 5 bases at V and 5 bases at J, leaving 8 bases unmatched. The CDR3 loop spans 14 amino acids. As DNA, the CDR3 is TGTGCCAGCAGCAATCAGGGGGTCTCATATGGCTACACCTTC. Translated, it gives CASSNQGVSYGYTF.

This chain links TRBV27 with TRBJ2-4, with 8 nucleotides matching TRBD1. Germline CDR1 reads MNHEY; CDR2 reads SMNVEV (reference sequence). V shed 10 bases, J shed 9 bases, and the junction held 26 bases outside the gene matches. The CDR3 sequence is 18 residues long. Here the CDR3 reads CAIPTTPTGVLGMGIQYF. The CDR3, as DNA: TGTGCCATCCCCACTACTCCGACAGGGGTACTGGGGATGGGCATTCAGTACTTC.

This clone has just a few counts. This chain uses TRBV12-5 with TRBJ2-5; no clear D gene. V lost 6 bases to trimming and J lost 5 bases, with 16 bases between them. CDR3 length: 14 residues. Germline V gene sequence: CDR1 LGHNT, CDR2 FRNRAP. The CDR3 is CASGHPIGRETQYF. In DNA, the CDR3 is TGTGCTAGTGGCCACCCTATTGGCAGGGAGACCCAGTACTTC.

This clone was counted only a few times. One junction end does not reproduce the germline sequence, and a read error may be involved. The chain employs TRBV28 and TRBJ2-6, with unresolved D. The CDR3 length is 13 residues. CDR1 and CDR2 (germline): MDHEN, SYDVKM. The CDR3 protein is CASSLPGTNVLTF. The CDR3 nucleotides are TGTGCCAGCAGCCTCCCTGGGACCAACGTCCTGACTTTC.

The rearrangement joins TRBV11-2 to TRBJ2-7; D might be TRBD1 (7 bases). There are 15 residues in the CDR3. From germline, CDR1 is SGHAT and CDR2 FQNNGV. Between the trimmed V and J ends, which lost 4 bases and 5 bases, there was a span of 18 bases. This CDR3 reads CASSWRGQPLHEQYF. DNA of the CDR3: TGTGCCAGCAGCTGGCGGGGACAGCCCCTCCACGAGCAGTACTTC.

The chain has TRBV27 and TRBJ2-6, with D possibly being TRBD2 (5 bases). This CDR3 comprises 17 residues. The V gene lost 10 bases and the J gene lost 0 bases, with 19 bases spanning the gap. The V gene's germline CDR1 is MNHEY and CDR2 SMNVEV (reference sequence). The CDR3 loop is CATSAFRTGSGANVLTF. DNA for the CDR3: TGTGCCACGTCCGCCTTTCGGACTGGCTCTGGGGCCAACGTCCTGACTTTC.

The chain couples TRBV28 to TRBJ2-7, with unresolved D. The CDR3 has 13 amino acids. Trimming pared 6 bases from V and 4 bases from J, leaving 13 bases between. CDR1 and CDR2 from the germline V gene are MDHEN and SYDVKM. The CDR3 DNA reads TGTGCCAGCAGCGCGACGGCTGCATACGAGCAGTACTTC. This translates into CASSATAAYEQYF.

Comments on this clone: At the DNA level, this CDR3 is encoded by other sequences in the same sample as well. This CDR3 is CSARVPDEQYF. CDR3 DNA: TGCAGTGCTAGAGTCCCCGACGAGCAGTACTTC. The chain uses TRBV20-1 and TRBJ2-7; D ambiguous. The CDR3 extends over 11 amino acids. Trimming pared 1 base from V and 5 bases from J, leaving 6 bases between. The germline CDR1 and CDR2 sequences are DFQATT and SNEGSKA (reference sequence).

This clone was observed a few times. The chain recombines TRBV6-5 with TRBJ2-1; D call uncertain. V was clipped by 6 bases and J by 0 bases, with 12 bases between them. The CDR3 is 15 amino acids. Germline lookup yields CDR1 MNHEY and CDR2 SVGAGI. DNA of the CDR3: TGTGCCAGCAGACTCCATAAGAACTCCTACAATGAGCAGTTCTTC. Translated: CASRLHKNSYNEQFF.

The J gene is TRBJ2-1, the V gene TRBV2, with a weak D call TRBD2 (7 bases). This CDR3 comprises 13 residues. Germline lookup yields CDR1 SNHLY and CDR2 FYNNEI. Trimming shortened V by 4 bases and J by 9 bases, and 13 bases separated the two germline ends. CDR3 loop: CASSVGGGVEQFF. CDR3 bases: TGTGCCAGCAGTGTAGGGGGAGGGGTTGAGCAGTTCTTC.

This clone was seen more than once but under ten times. V gene TRBV6-1 combines with J gene TRBJ1-1; D is perhaps TRBD1 (5 bases). The V end was cut by 6 bases, the J end by 2 bases, with 10 bases between. CDR1 is MNHNS, CDR2 SASEGT, per germline. The CDR3 is 13 residues long. CDR3 nucleotide sequence: TGTGCCAGCAGCGGCGGGGCAAACACTGAAGCTTTCTTT. It encodes CASSGGANTEAFF.

This clone was found a few times. The J gene is TRBJ2-1, the V gene TRBV19; 10 bases are a match to TRBD2. CDR3 length: 16 residues. Per the germline V gene, CDR1 is LNHDA and CDR2 is SQIVND (reference sequence). V was pared by 4 bases and J by 10 bases, with 13 bases of the junction left unmatched. CDR3 loop: CASSSPGLASGSEQFF. The CDR3 DNA reads TGTGCCAGTAGTAGTCCGGGACTAGCGTCCGGCTCGGAGCAGTTCTTC.

The chain has TRBV5-6 and TRBJ2-7, with D possibly being TRBD1 (6 bases). This CDR3 spans 17 amino acids. V was cut by 3 bases and J by 2 bases, with 21 bases left in between. Looked up from germline, CDR1 is SGHDT and CDR2 is YYEEEE. DNA of the CDR3: TGTGCCAGCAGCTCCTGGAGGTTTCCAGGGGCCCCCTACGAGCAGTACTTC. Its translation: CASSSWRFPGAPYEQYF.

This clone was seen only a few times. The chain couples TRBV7-9 to TRBJ2-3; 9 nucleotides line up with TRBD2. The CDR3 is 15 residues long. With V trimmed by 0 bases and J by 5 bases, 3 bases remained unmatched. CDR1 and CDR2 from the germline V gene are SEHNR and FQNEAQ (reference sequence). CDR3 coding DNA: TGTGCCAGCAGCTTAGCGGGTAGCGGGAGAGATACGCAGTATTTT. This sequence encodes CASSLAGSGRDTQYF.

In its sample, this clone was seen a few times. This chain links TRBV9 with TRBJ2-5; possible D gene TRBD1, 6 bases. Germline V CDR1 and CDR2: SGDLS, YYNGEE. The CDR3 consists of 14 residues. Between the trimmed V and J ends, which lost 4 bases and 3 bases, there was a span of 13 bases. CDR3 region: CASSPRTAKETQYF. The DNA for the CDR3 is TGTGCCAGCAGCCCCCGGACAGCTAAAGAGACCCAGTACTTC.

The chain has TRBV28 and TRBJ2-5, with 8 bases fitting TRBD1. This CDR3 has 14 amino acids. Trimming cost V 5 bases and J 5 bases; bases outside gene matches: 7. Germline V gene sequence: CDR1 MDHEN, CDR2 SYDVKM. The chain's CDR3 is CASSQTGAVETQYF. Here the CDR3 DNA reads TGTGCCAGCAGTCAGACAGGGGCTGTTGAGACCCAGTACTTC.